This T cell receptor (beta chain) is from a study of T cell repertoires in cytomegalovirus infection. Across the whole study: Used in the study were CMV epitopes, some recently identified and HLA-C-restricted, others well-studied and HLA-B-restricted. Public TCR beta signatures marked donors with CMV infection and the matching HLA. General study points: Using cumulative public TCR beta family frequency, the authors identified those who carried CMV together with the relevant HLA. The ex vivo response was dominated by HLA-C-restricted CMV-specific TCR beta clonotypes.

Using its own MiXCR run on the reads, TCRdb lists one record per CDR3 protein. The repertoire holds about 20,000 distinct CDR3 sequences, around 40% seen once, with around 95% in the top ten. This CDR3 is 13 amino acids long. Germline values: CDR1 SEHNR, CDR2 FQNEAQ (reference sequence). With V trimmed by 8 bases and J by 6 bases, 8 bases remained unmatched. The sample holds a few counts of this clonotype. What it binds is not known. The TCR comes from a human donor in good health (CMV status not recorded). Some clones in this sample may be carry-over from other donors' samples. The sequences come from CD8+ T cells from cultured PBMCs, collected from culture after CMV antigen stimulation. The chain carries TRBV7-9 and TRBJ1-2; 8 nucleotides agree with TRBD1. The CDR3, as DNA: TGTGCCAGCCTATTAGCGACAGGGGATGGCTACACCTTC. Its protein product is CASLLATGDGYTF. Full variable domain (remainder filled in from reference TRBV7-9 and TRBJ1-2): DTGVSQNPRHKITKRGQNVTFRCDPISEHNRLYWYRQTLGQGPEFLTYFQNEAQLEKSRLLSDRFSAERPKGSFSTLEIQRTEQGDSAMYLCASLLATGDGYTFGSGTRLTVV.